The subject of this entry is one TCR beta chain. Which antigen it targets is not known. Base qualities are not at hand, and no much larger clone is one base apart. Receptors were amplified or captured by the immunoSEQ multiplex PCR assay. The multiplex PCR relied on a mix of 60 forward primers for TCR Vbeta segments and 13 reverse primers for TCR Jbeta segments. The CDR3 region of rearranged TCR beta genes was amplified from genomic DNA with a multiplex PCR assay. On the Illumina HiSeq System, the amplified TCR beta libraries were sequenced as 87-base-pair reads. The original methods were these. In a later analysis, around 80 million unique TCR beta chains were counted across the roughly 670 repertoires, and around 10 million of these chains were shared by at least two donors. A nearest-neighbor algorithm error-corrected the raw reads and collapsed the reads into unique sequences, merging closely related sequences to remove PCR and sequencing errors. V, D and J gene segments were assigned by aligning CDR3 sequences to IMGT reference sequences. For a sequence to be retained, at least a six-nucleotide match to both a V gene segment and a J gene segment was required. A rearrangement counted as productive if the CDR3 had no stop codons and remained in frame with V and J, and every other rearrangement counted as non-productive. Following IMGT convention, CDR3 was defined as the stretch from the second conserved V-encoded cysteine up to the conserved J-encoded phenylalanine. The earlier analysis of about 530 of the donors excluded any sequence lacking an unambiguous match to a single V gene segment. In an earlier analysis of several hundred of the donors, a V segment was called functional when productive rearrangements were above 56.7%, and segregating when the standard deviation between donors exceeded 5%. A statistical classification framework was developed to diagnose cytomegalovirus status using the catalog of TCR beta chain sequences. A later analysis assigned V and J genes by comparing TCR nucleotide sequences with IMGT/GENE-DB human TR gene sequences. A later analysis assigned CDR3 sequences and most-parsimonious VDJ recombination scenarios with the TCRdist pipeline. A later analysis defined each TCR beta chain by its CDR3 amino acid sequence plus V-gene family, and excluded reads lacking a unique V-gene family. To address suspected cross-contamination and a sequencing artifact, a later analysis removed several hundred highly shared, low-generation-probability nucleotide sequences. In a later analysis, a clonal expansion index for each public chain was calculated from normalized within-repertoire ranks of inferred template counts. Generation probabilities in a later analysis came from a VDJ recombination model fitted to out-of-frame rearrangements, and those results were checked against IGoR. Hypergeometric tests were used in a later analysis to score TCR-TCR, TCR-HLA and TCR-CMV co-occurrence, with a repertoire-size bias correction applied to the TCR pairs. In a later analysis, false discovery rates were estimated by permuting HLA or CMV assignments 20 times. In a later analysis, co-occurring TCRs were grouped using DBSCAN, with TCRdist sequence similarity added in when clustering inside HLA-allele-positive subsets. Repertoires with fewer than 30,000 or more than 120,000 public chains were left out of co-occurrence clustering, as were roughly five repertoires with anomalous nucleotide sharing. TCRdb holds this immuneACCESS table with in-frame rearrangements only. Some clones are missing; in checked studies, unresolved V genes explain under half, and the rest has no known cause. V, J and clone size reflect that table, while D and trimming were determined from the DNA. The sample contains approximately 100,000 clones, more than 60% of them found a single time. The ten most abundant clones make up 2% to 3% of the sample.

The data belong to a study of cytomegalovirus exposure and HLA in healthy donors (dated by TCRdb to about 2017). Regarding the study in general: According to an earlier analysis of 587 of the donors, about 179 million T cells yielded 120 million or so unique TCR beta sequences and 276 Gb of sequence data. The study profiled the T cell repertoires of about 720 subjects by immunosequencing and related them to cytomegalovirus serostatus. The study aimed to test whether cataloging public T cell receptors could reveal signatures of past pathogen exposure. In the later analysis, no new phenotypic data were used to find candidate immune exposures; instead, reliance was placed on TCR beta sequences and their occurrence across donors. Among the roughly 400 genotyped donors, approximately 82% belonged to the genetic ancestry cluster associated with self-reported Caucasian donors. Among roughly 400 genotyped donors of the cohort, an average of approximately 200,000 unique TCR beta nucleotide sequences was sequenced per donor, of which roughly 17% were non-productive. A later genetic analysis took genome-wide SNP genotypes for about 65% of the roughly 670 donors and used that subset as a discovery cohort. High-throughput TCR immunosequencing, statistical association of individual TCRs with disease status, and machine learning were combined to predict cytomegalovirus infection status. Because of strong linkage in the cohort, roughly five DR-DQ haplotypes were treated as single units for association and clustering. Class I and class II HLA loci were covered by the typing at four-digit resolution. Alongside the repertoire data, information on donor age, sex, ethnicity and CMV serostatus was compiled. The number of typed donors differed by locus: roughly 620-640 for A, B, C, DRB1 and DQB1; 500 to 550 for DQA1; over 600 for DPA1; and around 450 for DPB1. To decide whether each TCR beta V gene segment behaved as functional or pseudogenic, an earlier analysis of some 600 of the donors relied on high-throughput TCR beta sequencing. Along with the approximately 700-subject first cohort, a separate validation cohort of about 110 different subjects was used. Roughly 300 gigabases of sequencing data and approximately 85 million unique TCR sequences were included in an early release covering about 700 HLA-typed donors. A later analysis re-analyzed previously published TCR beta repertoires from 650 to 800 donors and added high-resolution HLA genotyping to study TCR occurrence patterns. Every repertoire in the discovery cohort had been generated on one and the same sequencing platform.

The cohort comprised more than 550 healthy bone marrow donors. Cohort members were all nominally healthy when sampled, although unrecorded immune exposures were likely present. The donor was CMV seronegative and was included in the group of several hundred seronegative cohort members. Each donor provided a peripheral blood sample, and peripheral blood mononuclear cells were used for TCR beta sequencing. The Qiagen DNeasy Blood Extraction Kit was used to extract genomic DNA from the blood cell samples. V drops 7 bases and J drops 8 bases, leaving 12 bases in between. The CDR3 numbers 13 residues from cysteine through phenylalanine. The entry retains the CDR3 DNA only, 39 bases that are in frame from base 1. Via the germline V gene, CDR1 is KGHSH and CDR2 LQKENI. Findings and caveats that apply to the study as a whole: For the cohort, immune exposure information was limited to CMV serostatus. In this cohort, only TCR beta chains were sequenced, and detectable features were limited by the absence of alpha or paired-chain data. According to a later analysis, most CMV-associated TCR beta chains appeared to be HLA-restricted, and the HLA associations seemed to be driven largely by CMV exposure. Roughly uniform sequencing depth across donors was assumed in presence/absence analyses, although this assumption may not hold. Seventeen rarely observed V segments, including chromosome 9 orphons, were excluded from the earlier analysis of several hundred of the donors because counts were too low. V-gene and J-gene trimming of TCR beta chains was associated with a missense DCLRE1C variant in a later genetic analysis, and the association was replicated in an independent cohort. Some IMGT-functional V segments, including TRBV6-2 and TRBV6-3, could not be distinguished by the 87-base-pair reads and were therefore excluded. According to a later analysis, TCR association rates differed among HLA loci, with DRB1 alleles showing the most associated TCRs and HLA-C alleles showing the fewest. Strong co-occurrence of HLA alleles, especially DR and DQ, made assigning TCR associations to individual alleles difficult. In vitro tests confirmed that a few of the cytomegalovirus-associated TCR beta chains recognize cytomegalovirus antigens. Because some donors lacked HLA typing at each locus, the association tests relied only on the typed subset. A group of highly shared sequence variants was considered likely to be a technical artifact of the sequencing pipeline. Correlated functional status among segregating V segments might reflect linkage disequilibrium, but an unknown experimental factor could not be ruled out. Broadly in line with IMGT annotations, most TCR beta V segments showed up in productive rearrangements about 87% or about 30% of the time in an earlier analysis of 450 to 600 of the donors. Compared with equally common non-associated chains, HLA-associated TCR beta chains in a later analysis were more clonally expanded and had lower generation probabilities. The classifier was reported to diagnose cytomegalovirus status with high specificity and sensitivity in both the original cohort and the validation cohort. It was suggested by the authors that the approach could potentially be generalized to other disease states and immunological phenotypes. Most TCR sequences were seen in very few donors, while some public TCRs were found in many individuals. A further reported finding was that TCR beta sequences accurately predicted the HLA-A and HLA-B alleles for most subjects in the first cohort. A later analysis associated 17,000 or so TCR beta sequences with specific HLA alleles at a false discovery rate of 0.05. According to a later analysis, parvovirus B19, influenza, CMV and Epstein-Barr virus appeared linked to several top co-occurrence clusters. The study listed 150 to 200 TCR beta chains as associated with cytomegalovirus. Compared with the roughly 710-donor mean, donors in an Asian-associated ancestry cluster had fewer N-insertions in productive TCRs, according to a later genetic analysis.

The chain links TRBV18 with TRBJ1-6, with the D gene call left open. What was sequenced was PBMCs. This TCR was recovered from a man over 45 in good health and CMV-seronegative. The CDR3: CASCKNGDSPLHF. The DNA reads TGTGCCAGCTGCAAAAACGGGGATTCACCCCTCCACTTT.